The present TCR beta chain was sequenced within a study of graft-versus-host responses after intestinal transplantation. Overall study: All recipients got anti-thymocyte globulin induction, then tacrolimus and steroids for approximately three years. Study-level results: Circulating GvH clone levels at their peak were associated with HvG declines (early post-transplant). Researchers found GvH clones in recipient marrow, and some showed up first in ileum or blood. Graft-versus-host to host-versus-graft clonal ratios in allografts were high in patients with graft-donor T cell macrochimerism.

Libraries were prepared by immunoSEQ multiplex PCR; TCRdb keeps only in-frame clonotypes and omits some of them. The table has 89,000 or so clones, roughly 80% seen once. V was pared by 7 bases and J by 5 bases, with 25 bases between. The germline V gene has CDR1 SGHRS and CDR2 YFSETQ. The CDR3 length is 16 residues. This clone appeared a few times. Its target is unknown. The source of this sequence is a human donor who received an intestinal transplant. Source: unstimulated CD4+ T cells sorted from spleen or lymph node cells, taken before intestinal transplant. The chain has TRBV5-1 and TRBJ2-7; TRBD1 is a possible D gene (6 bases). The CDR3, as DNA: TGCGCCAGCTCAGCTTGGTACACAGGGTCAGGCGACGAGCAGTACTTC. It is translated as CASSAWYTGSGDEQYF.